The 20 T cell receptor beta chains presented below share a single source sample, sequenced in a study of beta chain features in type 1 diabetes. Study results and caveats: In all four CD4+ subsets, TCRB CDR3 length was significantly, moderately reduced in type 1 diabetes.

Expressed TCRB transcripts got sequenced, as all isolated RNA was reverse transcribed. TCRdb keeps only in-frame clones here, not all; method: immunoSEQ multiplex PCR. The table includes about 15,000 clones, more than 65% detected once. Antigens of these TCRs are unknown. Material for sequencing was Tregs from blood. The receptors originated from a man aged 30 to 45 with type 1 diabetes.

This CDR3 is CAWSSLYGRTGSSYEQYF. The DNA for the CDR3 is TGTGCCTGGAGTTCCTTATACGGACGGACAGGGAGCTCCTACGAGCAGTACTTC. The V and J genes are TRBV30 and TRBJ2-5, with 8 positions matching TRBD1. The end of the DNA aligns better with TRBJ2-7, so the J call may be wrong. There are 18 residues in the CDR3. Per germline, CDR1 GTSNPN and CDR2 SVGIG (reference sequence).

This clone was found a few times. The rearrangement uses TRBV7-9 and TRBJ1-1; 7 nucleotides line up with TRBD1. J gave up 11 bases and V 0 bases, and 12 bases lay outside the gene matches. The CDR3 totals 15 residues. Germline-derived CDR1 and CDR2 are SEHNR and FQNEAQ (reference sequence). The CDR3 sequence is CASSLAMDRLQGAFF. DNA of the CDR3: TGTGCCAGCAGCTTAGCCATGGACAGGTTACAAGGGGCTTTCTTT.

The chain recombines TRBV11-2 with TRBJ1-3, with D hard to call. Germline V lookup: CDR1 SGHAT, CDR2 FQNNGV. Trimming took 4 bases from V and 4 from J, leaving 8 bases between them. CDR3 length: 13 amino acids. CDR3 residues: CASSSGYGNTIYF. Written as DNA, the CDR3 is TGTGCCAGCAGCTCGGGTTACGGAAACACCATATATTTT. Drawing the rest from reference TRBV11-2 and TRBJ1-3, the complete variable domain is EAGVAQSPRYKIIEKRQSVAFWCNPISGHATLYWYQQILGQGPKLLIQFQNNGVVDDSQLPKDRFSAERLKGVDSTLKIQPAKLEDSAVYLCASSSGYGNTIYFGEGSWLTVV.

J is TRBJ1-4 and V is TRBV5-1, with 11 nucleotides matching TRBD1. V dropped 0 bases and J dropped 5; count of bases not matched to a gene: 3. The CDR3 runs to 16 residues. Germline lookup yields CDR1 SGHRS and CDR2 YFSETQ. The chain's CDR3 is CASSLDGTGGNEKLFF. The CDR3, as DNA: TGCGCCAGCAGCTTGGATGGGACAGGGGGGAATGAAAAACTGTTTTTT. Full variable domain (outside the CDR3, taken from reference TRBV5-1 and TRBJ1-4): KAGVTQTPRYLIKTRGQQVTLSCSPISGHRSVSWYQQTPGQGLQFLFEYFSETQRNKGNFPGRFSGRQFSNSRSEMNVSTLELGDSALYLCASSLDGTGGNEKLFFGSGTQLSVL.

The CDR3 DNA sequence: TGTGCCAGCTCATGGCTAGGAGAAGCTTTCTTT. Translation: CASSWLGEAFF. The chain couples TRBV18 to TRBJ1-1, with D uncertain. Trimming took 5 bases from V and 8 from J, leaving 9 bases between them. The germline CDR1 and CDR2 sequences are KGHSH and LQKENI. This CDR3 has 11 amino acids.

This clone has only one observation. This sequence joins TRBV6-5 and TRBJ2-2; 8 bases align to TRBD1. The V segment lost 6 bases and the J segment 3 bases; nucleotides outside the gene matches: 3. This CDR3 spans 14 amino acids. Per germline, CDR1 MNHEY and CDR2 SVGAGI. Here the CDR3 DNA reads TGTGCCAGCAGACAGGACAGGGACACCGGGGAGCTGTTTTTT. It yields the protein CASRQDRDTGELFF.

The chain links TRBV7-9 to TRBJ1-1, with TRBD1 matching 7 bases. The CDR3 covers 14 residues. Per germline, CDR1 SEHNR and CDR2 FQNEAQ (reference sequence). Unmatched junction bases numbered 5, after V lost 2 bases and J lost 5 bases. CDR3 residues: CASSLTGVVTEAFF. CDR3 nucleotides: TGTGCCAGCAGCTTAACAGGGGTAGTGACTGAAGCTTTCTTT.

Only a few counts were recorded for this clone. The CDR3 bases are TGTGCCATCAATCGGGGGAGCGGACACCGGGACAATGAGCAGTTCTTC. Translation gives CAINRGSGHRDNEQFF. The chain joins TRBV10-3 to TRBJ2-1; D is perhaps TRBD2 (6 bases). V lost 7 bases to trimming and J lost 5 bases, with 21 bases between them. The CDR3 runs 16 residues. CDR1 is ENHRY and CDR2 is SYGVKD in the germline V gene.

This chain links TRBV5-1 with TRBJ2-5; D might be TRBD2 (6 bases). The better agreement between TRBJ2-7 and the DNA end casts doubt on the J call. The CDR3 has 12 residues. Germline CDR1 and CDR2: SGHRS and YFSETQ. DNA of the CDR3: TGCGCCAGCAGCCCCTTGGGAGGCGAGCAGTACTTC. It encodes CASSPLGGEQYF.

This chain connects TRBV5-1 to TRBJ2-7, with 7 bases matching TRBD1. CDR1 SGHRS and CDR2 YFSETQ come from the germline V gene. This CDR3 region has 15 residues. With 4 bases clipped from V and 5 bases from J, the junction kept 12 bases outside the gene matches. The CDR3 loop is CASSPTGVSRNEQYF. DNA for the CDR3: TGCGCCAGCAGCCCCACAGGGGTATCAAGGAACGAGCAGTACTTC.

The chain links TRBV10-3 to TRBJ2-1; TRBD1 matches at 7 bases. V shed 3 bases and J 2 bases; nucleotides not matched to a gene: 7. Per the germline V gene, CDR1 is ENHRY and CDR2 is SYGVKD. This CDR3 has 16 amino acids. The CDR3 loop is CAISDSSGGTYNEQFF. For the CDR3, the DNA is TGTGCCATCAGTGATTCCTCAGGGGGTACCTACAATGAGCAGTTCTTC.

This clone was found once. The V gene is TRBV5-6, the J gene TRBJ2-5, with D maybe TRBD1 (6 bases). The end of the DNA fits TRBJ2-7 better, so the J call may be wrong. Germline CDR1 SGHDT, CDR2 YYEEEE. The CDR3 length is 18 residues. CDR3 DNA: TGTGCCAGCAGCCGGTTCGCCCGGGACACAATCCTAACCTACGAGCAGTACTTC. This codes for CASSRFARDTILTYEQYF.

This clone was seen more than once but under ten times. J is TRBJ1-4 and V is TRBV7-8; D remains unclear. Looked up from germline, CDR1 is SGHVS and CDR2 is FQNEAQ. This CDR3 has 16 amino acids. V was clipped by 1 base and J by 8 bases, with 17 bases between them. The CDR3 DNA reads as TGTGCCAGCAGCTTAGGGAGCGGGCCCTCCGGAGAAAAACTGTTTTTT. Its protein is CASSLGSGPSGEKLFF.

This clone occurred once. The CDR3 bases are TGTGCCAGCAGCGAACCCGGGACTAGCGGGAGGCACCGTTACAATGAGCAGTTCTTC. Amino acids: CASSEPGTSGRHRYNEQFF. The V and J genes are TRBV27 and TRBJ2-1, with 15 bases identical to TRBD2. V dropped 6 bases and J dropped 4; count of bases not matched to a gene: 13. Per germline, CDR1 MNHEY and CDR2 SMNVEV (reference sequence). This CDR3 has 19 amino acids.

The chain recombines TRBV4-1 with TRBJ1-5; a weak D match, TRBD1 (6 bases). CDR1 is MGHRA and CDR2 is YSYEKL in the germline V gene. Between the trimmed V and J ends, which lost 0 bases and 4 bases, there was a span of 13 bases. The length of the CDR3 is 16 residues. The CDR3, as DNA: TGCGCCAGCAGCCAAGAGGAGGACAGACCTAATCAGCCCCAGCATTTT. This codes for CASSQEEDRPNQPQHF.

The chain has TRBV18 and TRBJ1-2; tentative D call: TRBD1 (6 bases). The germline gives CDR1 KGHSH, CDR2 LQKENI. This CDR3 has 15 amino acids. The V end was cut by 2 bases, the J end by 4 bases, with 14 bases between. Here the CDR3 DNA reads TGTGCCAGCTCACCAGATACAGGGAGTATCTATGGCTACACCTTC. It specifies CASSPDTGSIYGYTF.

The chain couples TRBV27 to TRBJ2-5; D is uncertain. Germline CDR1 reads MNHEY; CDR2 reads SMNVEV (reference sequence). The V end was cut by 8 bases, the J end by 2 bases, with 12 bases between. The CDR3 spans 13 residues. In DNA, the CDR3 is TGTGCCAGCGGCTTGGGCCTACAAGAGACCCAGTACTTC. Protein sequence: CASGLGLQETQYF.

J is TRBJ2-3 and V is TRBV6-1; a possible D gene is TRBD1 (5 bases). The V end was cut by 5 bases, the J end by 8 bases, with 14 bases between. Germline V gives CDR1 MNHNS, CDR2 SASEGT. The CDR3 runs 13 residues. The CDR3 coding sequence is TGTGCCAGCAGTCCTCAGCAGGGTGCTACGCAGTATTTT. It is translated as CASSPQQGATQYF.

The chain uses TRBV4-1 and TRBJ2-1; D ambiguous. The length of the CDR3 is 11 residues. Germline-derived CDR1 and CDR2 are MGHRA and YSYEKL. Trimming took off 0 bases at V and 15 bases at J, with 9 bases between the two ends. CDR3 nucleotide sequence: TGCGCCAGCAGCCAAGAATTAGCCCCGTTCTTC. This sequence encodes CASSQELAPFF.

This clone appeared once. CDR3 in DNA: TGCGCCAGCAGCAGGGGAGACGCGGGGGCCGAATACAATGAGCAGTTCTTC. It yields the protein CASSRGDAGAEYNEQFF. The V call is TRBV5-1, the J call TRBJ2-1; possible D gene TRBD2, 7 bases. The germline gives CDR1 SGHRS, CDR2 YFSETQ. Trimming removed 4 bases at V and 4 bases at J, with 21 bases between. There are 17 residues in the CDR3.